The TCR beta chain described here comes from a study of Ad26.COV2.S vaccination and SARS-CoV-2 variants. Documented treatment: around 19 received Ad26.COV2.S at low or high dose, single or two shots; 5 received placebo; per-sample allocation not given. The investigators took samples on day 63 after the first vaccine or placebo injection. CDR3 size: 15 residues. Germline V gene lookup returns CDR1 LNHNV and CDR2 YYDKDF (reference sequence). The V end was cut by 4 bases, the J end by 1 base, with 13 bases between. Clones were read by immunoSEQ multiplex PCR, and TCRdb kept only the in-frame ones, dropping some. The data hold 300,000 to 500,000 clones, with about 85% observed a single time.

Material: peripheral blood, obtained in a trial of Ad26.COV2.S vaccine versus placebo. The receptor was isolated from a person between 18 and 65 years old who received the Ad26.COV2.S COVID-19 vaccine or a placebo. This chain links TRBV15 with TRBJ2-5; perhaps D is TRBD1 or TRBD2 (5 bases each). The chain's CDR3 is CATSMEGTIQETQYF. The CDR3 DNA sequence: TGTGCCACCAGCATGGAAGGGACCATCCAAGAGACCCAGTACTTC.